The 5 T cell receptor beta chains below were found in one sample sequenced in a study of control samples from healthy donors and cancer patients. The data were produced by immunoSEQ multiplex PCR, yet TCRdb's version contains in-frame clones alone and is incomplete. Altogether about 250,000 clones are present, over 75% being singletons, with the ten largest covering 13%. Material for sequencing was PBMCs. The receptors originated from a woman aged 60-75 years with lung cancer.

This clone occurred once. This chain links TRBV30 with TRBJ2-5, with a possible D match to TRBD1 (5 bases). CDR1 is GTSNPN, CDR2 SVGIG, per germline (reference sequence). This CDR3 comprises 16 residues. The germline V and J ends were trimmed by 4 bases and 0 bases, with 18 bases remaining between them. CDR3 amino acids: CAWTLARESYQETQYF. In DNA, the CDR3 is TGTGCCTGGACCCTTGCCAGGGAATCGTACCAAGAGACCCAGTACTTC.

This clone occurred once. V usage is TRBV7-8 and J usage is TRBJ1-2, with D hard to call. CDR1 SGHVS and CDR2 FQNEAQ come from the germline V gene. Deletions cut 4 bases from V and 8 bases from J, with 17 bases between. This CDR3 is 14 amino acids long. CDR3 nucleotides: TGTGCCAGCAGCTCACGCAGCCGAACTGAGGGCTACACCTTC. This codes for CASSSRSRTEGYTF.

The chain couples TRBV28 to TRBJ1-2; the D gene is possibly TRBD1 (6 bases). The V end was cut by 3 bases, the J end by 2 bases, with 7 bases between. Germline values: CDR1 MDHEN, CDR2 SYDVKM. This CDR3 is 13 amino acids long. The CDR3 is CASSFGGNYGYTF. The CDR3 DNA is TGTGCCAGCAGTTTTGGGGGCAACTATGGCTACACCTTC.

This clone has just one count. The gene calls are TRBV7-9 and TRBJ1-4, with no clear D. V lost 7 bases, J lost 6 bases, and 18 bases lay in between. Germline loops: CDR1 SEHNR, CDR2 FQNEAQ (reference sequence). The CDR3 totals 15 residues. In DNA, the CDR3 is TGTGCCAGCACCCCTGGGGTAGGTCCCCATGAAAAACTGTTTTTT. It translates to CASTPGVGPHEKLFF.

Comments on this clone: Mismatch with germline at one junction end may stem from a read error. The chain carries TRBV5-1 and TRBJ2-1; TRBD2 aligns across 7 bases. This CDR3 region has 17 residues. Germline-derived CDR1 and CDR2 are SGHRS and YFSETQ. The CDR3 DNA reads TGCGCCAGCAGTTTGGGGTCAGCGGGAAGAAGAGACAATGAGCAGTTCTTC. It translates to CASSLGSAGRRDNEQFF.